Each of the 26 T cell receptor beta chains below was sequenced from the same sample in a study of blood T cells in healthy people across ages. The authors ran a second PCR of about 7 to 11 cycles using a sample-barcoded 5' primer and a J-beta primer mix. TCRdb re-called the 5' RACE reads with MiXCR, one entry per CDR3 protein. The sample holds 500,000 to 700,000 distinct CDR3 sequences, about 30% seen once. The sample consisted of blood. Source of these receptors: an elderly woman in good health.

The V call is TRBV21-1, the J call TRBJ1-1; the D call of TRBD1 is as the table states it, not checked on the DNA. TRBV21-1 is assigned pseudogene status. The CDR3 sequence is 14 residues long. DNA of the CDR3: TGTACCAGCAGCAATGGACAGCCGAACACTGAAGCTTTCTTT. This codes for CTSSNGQPNTEAFF.

The CDR3 loop reads CASRSTSGISTDTQYF. The CDR3 DNA reads TGTGCCAGCAGATCAACTAGCGGGATTAGCACAGATACGCAGTATTTT. This chain joins TRBV7-2 and TRBJ2-3, with 10 bases lining up with TRBD2. The CDR3 has 16 residues. J lost 0 bases, V lost 6 bases, and 6 bases had no gene match. Germline CDR1 and CDR2: SGHTA and FQGNSA.

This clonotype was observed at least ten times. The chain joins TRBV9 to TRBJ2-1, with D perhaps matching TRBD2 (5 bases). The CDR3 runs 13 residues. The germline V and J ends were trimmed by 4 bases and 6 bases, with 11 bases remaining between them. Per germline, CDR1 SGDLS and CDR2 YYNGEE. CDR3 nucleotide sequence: TGTGCCAGCAGCTTTTTTACTAGCAATGAGCAGTTCTTC. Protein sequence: CASSFFTSNEQFF. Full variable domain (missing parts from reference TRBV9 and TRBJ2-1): DSGVTQTPKHLITATGQRVTLRCSPRSGDLSVYWYQQSLDQGLQFLIQYYNGEERAKGNILERFSAQQFPDLHSELNLSSLELGDSALYFCASSFFTSNEQFFGPGTRLTVL.

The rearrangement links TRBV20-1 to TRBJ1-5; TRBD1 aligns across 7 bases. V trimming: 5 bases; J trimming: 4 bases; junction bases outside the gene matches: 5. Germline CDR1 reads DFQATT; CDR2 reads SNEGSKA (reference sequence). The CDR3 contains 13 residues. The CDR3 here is CSAGTVANQPQHF. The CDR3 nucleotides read TGCAGTGCTGGGACAGTAGCGAATCAGCCCCAGCATTTT.

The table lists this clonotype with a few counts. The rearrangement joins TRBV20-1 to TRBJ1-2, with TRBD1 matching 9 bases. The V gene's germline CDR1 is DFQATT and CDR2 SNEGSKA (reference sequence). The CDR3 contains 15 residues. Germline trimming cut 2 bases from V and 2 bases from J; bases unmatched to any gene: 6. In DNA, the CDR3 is TGCAGTGCTAGAAAGGGGACAGGGTTAAACTATGGCTACACCTTC. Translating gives CSARKGTGLNYGYTF.

The CDR3 DNA reads as TGTGCCAGCAGAGGACAGGTGATGAACACTGAAGCTTTCTTT. It codes for CASRGQVMNTEAFF. The chain carries TRBV12-3 or TRBV12-4 and TRBJ1-1; 7 positions agree with TRBD1. The CDR3 is made up of 14 amino acids. V shed 6 bases and J 0 bases; nucleotides not matched to a gene: 4.

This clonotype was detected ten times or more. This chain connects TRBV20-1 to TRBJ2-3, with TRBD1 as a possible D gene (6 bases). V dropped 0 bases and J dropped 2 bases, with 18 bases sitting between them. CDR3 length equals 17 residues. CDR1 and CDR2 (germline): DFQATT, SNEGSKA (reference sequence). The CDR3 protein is CSARERDINVHTDTQYF. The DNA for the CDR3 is TGCAGTGCTAGAGAGAGGGACATCAATGTTCACACAGATACGCAGTATTTT.

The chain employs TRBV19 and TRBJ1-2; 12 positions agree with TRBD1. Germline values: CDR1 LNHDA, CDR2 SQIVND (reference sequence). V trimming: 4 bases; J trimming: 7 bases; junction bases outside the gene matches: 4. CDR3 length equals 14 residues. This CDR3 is CASSRGQGAAGYTF. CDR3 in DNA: TGTGCCAGTAGTAGGGGACAGGGGGCGGCTGGCTACACCTTC.

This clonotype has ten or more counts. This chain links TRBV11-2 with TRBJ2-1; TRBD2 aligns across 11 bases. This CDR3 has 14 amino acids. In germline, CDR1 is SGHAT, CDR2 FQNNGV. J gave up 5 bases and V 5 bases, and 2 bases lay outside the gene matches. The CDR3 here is CASSQTSGDNEQFF. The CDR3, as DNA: TGTGCCAGCAGCCAGACTAGCGGGGACAATGAGCAGTTCTTC.

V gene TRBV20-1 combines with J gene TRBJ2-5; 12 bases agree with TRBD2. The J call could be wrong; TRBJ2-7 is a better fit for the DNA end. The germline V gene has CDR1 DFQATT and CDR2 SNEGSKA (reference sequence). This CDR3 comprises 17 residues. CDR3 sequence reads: CSSRGLAGGSISYEQYF. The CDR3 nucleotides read TGCAGTTCCAGGGGGCTAGCGGGAGGGAGTATCTCCTACGAGCAGTACTTC.

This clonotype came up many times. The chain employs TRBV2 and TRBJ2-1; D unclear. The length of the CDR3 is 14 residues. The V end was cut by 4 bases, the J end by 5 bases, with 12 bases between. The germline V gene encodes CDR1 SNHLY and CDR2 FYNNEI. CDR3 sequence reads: CASSGGLQNNEQFF. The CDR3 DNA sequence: TGTGCCAGCAGTGGGGGTCTACAAAACAATGAGCAGTTCTTC.

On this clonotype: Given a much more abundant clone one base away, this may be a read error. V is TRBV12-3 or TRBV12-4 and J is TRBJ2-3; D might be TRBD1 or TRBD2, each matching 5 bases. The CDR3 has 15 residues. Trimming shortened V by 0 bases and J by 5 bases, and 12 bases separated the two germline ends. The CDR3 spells CASSLAGVPVDTQYF. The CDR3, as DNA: TGTGCCAGCAGTTTAGCGGGGGTGCCGGTAGATACGCAGTATTTT.

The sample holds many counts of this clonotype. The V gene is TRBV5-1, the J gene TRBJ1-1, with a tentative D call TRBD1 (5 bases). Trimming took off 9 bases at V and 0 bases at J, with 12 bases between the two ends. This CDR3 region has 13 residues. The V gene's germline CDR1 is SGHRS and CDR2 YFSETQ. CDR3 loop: CATRAGLNTEAFF. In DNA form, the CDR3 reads TGCGCCACGAGGGCAGGGTTGAACACTGAAGCTTTCTTT.

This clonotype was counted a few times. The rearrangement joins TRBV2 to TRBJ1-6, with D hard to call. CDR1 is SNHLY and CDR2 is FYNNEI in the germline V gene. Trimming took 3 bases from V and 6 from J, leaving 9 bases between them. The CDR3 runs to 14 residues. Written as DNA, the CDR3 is TGTGCCAGCAGTGATACAGCCCTTAATTCACCCCTCCACTTT. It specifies CASSDTALNSPLHF.

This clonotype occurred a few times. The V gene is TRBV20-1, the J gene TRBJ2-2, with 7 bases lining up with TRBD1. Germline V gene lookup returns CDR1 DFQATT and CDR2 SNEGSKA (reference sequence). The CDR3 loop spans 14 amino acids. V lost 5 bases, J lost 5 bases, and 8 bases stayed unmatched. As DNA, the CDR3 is TGCAGTGCTGTCCGGGACAGTGGTACCGGGGAGCTGTTTTTT. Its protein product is CSAVRDSGTGELFF.

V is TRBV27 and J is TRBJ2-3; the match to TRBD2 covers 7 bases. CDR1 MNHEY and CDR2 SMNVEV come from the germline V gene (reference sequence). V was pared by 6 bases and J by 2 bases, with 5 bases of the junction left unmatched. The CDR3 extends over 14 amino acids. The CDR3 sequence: CASSSGILTDTQYF. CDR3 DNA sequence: TGTGCCAGCAGCAGCGGGATCCTCACAGATACGCAGTATTTT.

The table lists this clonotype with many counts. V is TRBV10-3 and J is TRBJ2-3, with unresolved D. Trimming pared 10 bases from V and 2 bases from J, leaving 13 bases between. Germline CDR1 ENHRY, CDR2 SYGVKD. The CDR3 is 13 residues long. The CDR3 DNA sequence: TGTGCCACCCATGCACGGCACACAGATACGCAGTATTTT. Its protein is CATHARHTDTQYF.

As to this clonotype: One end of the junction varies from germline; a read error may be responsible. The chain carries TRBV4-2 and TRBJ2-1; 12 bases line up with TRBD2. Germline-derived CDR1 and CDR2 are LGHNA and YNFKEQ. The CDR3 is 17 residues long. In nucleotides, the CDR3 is TGTGCCGGCAGCCAAGGCCCAACTAGCGGGGGGTACAATGAGCAGTTCTTC. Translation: CAGSQGPTSGGYNEQFF.

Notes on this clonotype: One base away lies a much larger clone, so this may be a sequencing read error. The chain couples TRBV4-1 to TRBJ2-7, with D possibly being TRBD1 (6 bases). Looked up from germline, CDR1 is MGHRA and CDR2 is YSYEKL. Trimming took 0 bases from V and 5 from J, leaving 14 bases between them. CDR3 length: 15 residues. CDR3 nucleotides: TGCGCCAGCAGCCAAGATCGCCCAGGGGCCAACGAGCAGTACTTC. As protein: CASSQDRPGANEQYF.

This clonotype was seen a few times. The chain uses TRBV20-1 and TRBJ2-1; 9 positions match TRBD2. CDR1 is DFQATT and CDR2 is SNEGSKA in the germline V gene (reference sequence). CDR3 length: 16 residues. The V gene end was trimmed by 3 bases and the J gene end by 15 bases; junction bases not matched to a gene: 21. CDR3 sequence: CSAREGGASGDLEPFF. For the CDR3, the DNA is TGCAGTGCTAGGGAAGGGGGGGCTAGCGGGGACCTAGAACCGTTCTTC.

The CDR3 is CASSGGGRAGELFF. CDR3 DNA: TGTGCCAGCTCGGGGGGTGGTCGTGCCGGGGAGCTGTTTTTT. The chain uses TRBV9 and TRBJ2-2; TRBD2 matches 7 bases. Germline V gene data show CDR1 as SGDLS and CDR2 as YYNGEE. The CDR3 covers 14 residues. Trimming at V came to 7 bases and at J to 6 bases, leaving 9 bases not matched to a gene.

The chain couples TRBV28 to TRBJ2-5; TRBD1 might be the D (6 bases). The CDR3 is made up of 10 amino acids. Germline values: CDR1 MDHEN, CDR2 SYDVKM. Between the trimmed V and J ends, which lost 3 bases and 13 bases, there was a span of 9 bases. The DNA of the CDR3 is TGTGCCAGCAGTTTGAACAGGGTGTACTTC. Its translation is CASSLNRVYF.

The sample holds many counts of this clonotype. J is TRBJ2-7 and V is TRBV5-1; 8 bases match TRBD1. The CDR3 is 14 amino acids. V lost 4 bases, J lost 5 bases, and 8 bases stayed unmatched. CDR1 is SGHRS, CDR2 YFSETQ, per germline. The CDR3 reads CASSTGQGRDEQYF. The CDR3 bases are TGCGCCAGCAGCACAGGACAGGGTCGGGACGAGCAGTACTTC.

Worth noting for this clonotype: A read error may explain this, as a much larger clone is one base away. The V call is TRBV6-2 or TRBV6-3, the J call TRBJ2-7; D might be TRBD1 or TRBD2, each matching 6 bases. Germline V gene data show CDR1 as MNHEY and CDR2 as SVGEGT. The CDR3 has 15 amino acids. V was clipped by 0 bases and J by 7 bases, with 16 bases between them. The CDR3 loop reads CASSYSPGATNEQYF. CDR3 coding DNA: TGTGCCAGCAGTTACTCGCCGGGGGCCACCAATGAGCAGTACTTC.

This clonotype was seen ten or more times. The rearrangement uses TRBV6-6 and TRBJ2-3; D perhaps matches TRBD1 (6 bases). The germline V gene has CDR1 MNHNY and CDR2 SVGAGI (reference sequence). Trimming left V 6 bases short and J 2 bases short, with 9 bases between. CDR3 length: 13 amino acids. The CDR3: CASRQGDTDTQYF. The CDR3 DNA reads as TGTGCCAGCAGACAGGGCGACACAGATACGCAGTATTTT.

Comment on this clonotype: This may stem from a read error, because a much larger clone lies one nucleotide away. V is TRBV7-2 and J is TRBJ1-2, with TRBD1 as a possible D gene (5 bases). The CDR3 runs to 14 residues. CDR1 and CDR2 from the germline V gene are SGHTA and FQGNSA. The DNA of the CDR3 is TGTGTCAGCAGCAGAATGGGGGGGGGCTATGGCTACACCTTC. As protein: CVSSRMGGGYGYTF.